The 20 T cell receptor beta chains below come from one sample, sequenced in a study of radiation and T cells in renal cell carcinoma. Time point indicated: baseline pretreatment blood. The treatment: 15 Gy SBRT to primary tumor, nephrectomy 4 weeks later. Produced via immunoSEQ multiplex PCR; TCRdb's table is partial and in-frame only. The sample holds about 140,000 clones, around four fifths seen once. Sequencing was performed on blood, taken from a patient whose treatment included radiotherapy and nephrectomy. The receptor source for this set is a woman between 45 and 65 years old with renal cell carcinoma.

The chain recombines TRBV4-1 with TRBJ2-7; TRBD2 matches at 13 bases. Germline CDR1 and CDR2: MGHRA and YSYEKL. V lost 6 bases and J lost 3; bases outside the gene matches: 5. This CDR3 is 15 amino acids long. CDR3 region: CASRGLAGLGYEQYF. In DNA form, the CDR3 reads TGCGCCAGCAGGGGACTAGCGGGACTCGGCTACGAGCAGTACTTC.

The CDR3 sequence: CASSQRPPGLAGEVSQYF. The CDR3 nucleotides read TGTGCCAGCAGCCAGAGACCCCCCGGGCTAGCGGGAGAAGTATCGCAGTACTTC. The chain carries TRBV11-2 and TRBJ2-7; 10 bases align to TRBD2. This CDR3 region has 18 residues. Trimming took 5 bases from V and 9 from J; bases not matched to a gene: 22. Germline values: CDR1 SGHAT, CDR2 FQNNGV.

J is TRBJ1-2 and V is TRBV11-2; unclear D gene. CDR1 and CDR2 from the germline V gene are SGHAT and FQNNGV. The V gene lost 8 bases and the J gene lost 7 bases, with 17 bases spanning the gap. CDR3 length: 13 amino acids. The CDR3 sequence is CASGAGVSRGYTF. The DNA of the CDR3 is TGTGCCAGCGGCGCCGGGGTATCGCGTGGCTACACCTTC.

The chain recombines TRBV7-8 with TRBJ2-1; TRBD2 matches 15 bases. The germline V gene encodes CDR1 SGHVS and CDR2 FQNEAQ. The V gene end was trimmed by 4 bases and the J gene end by 2 bases; junction bases not matched to a gene: 6. The CDR3 contains 18 residues. The CDR3 bases are TGTGCCAGCAGCTCCGCCTGGACTAGCGGGGGGGCCTACAATGAGCAGTTCTTC. This codes for CASSSAWTSGGAYNEQFF.

The chain recombines TRBV7-9 with TRBJ1-2; TRBD1 might be the D (5 bases). This CDR3 region has 14 residues. In germline, CDR1 is SEHNR, CDR2 FQNEAQ (reference sequence). The V end was cut by 0 bases, the J end by 2 bases, with 7 bases between. The CDR3 DNA sequence: TGTGCCAGCAGCTTAGCGTCAGGGAACTATGGCTACACCTTC. It specifies CASSLASGNYGYTF.

The chain employs TRBV7-2 and TRBJ2-1, with 8 bases aligning to TRBD2. V dropped 11 bases and J dropped 0; count of bases not matched to a gene: 12. CDR3 length: 16 residues. Germline V gives CDR1 SGHTA, CDR2 FQGNSA. CDR3 sequence: CAGGRTGTSSYNEQFF. Here the CDR3 DNA reads TGTGCCGGGGGTCGGACCGGGACTAGCTCCTACAATGAGCAGTTCTTC.

This clone is a singleton in its sample. The rearrangement joins TRBV2 to TRBJ2-7; 10 bases match TRBD2. Germline V gene sequence: CDR1 SNHLY, CDR2 FYNNEI. This CDR3 is 16 amino acids long. V lost 6 bases to trimming and J lost 7 bases; unmatched junction nucleotides: 15. The chain's CDR3 is CASRQTPSGSLGEQYF. The CDR3 coding sequence is TGTGCCAGCAGACAGACTCCTAGCGGGAGCCTGGGGGAGCAGTACTTC. The full variable domain, rest sourced from reference TRBV2 and TRBJ2-7, is EPEVTQTPSHQVTQMGQEVILRCVPISNHLYFYWYRQILGQKVEFLVSFYNNEISEKSEIFDDQFSVERPDGSNFTLKIRSTKLEDSAMYFCASRQTPSGSLGEQYFGPGTRLTVT.

The chain carries TRBV7-9 and TRBJ1-2; tentatively, D is TRBD1 (6 bases). The CDR3 is 16 residues long. Trimming shortened V by 4 bases and J by 2 bases, and 17 bases separated the two germline ends. Germline V lookup: CDR1 SEHNR, CDR2 FQNEAQ (reference sequence). The CDR3 reads CASSSVWDKSNYGYTF. The CDR3 nucleotides are TGTGCCAGCAGCTCAGTATGGGACAAGTCCAACTATGGCTACACCTTC.

The chain recombines TRBV7-2 with TRBJ2-7; 7 bases line up with TRBD1. The ends lost 1 base at V and 3 bases at J; junction bases unmatched: 3. The CDR3 consists of 14 residues. Per the germline V gene, CDR1 is SGHTA and CDR2 is FQGNSA. The CDR3 loop reads CASSLGQGLYEQYF. Written as DNA, the CDR3 is TGTGCCAGCAGCTTAGGACAGGGTCTCTACGAGCAGTACTTC.

The rearrangement uses TRBV7-6 and TRBJ2-5; 7 bases fit TRBD1. J was trimmed by 1 base and V by 2 bases; bases with no gene match: 13. In germline, CDR1 is SGHVS, CDR2 FNYEAQ. The CDR3 is 18 amino acids. For the CDR3, the DNA is TGTGCCAGCAGCTTAAGTTTTCGGGGAAAGGGGGCCCAAGAGACCCAGTACTTC. Translating it yields CASSLSFRGKGAQETQYF.

The chain has TRBV7-7 and TRBJ1-1, with 7 bases aligning to TRBD1. Losses at the gene ends were 5 bases for V and 5 bases for J; bases not matched to a gene: 11. Germline V gene data show CDR1 as SSHAT and CDR2 as FNYEAQ (reference sequence). The CDR3 is 15 amino acids. Written as DNA, the CDR3 is TGTGCCAGCAGCCGAGAACAGGGGATGGGGACTGAAGCTTTCTTT. Translated: CASSREQGMGTEAFF.

The chain links TRBV6-5 to TRBJ1-1; no reliable D call. There are 11 residues in the CDR3. Per germline, CDR1 MNHEY and CDR2 SVGAGI. V was pared by 7 bases and J by 8 bases, with 11 bases between. The CDR3 loop reads CASTFLGEAFF. CDR3 DNA: TGTGCCAGCACCTTCCTGGGGGAAGCTTTCTTT.

There are a few counts of this clone. This chain joins TRBV7-2 and TRBJ1-1; D call uncertain. In germline, CDR1 is SGHTA, CDR2 FQGNSA. Deletions cut 5 bases from V and 5 bases from J, with 9 bases between. There are 12 residues in the CDR3. The CDR3 loop is CASSPRGTEAFF. DNA of the CDR3: TGTGCCAGCAGCCCCCGAGGAACTGAAGCTTTCTTT.

This clone was picked up a small number of times. This chain connects TRBV4-1 to TRBJ1-1; tentative D call: TRBD1 (5 bases). CDR3 length: 15 residues. V lost 2 bases and J 1 base, leaving 11 bases between the germline ends. The germline V gene encodes CDR1 MGHRA and CDR2 YSYEKL. This chain's CDR3 is CASSQQDRANTEAFF. CDR3 DNA sequence: TGCGCCAGCAGCCAACAAGACAGAGCGAACACTGAAGCTTTCTTT.

This clone appeared a single time. One junction end disagrees with the germline gene, perhaps due to a read error. The chain links TRBV5-4 to TRBJ1-2; 10 nucleotides align to TRBD1. Per the germline V gene, CDR1 is SGHNT and CDR2 is YYREEE (reference sequence). The CDR3 extends over 14 amino acids. CDR3: CASRLDRGDYGYTF. The CDR3 nucleotides read TGTGCCAGCAGATTGGACAGGGGGGACTATGGCTACACCTTC.

This clone has a single count. The chain joins TRBV21-1 to TRBJ2-7; no DNA check was done on the table's D call, TRBD1. TRBV21-1 is a pseudogene. The CDR3 is 13 amino acids. CDR3 coding DNA: TGTGCCAGCAGCAAGATCCAGGGGTACGAGCAGTACTTC. Translation gives CASSKIQGYEQYF.

V usage is TRBV6-5 and J usage is TRBJ2-7; D tentatively reads TRBD1 or TRBD2 (5 bases each). V lost 8 bases and J 3 bases, leaving 11 bases between the germline ends. Germline CDR1 MNHEY, CDR2 SVGAGI. CDR3 length equals 12 residues. The CDR3 DNA follows: TGTGCCAGCCACGGGACCGACTACGAGCAGTACTTC. Its translation: CASHGTDYEQYF.

This clone was seen a handful of times. The chain employs TRBV19 and TRBJ1-3; no firm D call. The CDR3 has 12 amino acids. V shed 3 bases and J shed 7 bases, with 7 bases lying between them. The germline V gene has CDR1 LNHDA and CDR2 SQIVND (reference sequence). The CDR3 protein is CASSISTNTIYF. The CDR3, as DNA: TGTGCCAGTAGTATCTCGACCAACACCATATATTTT.

This clone has only one observation. This rearrangement joins TRBV30 to TRBJ1-6; no clear D gene. Per the germline V gene, CDR1 is GTSNPN and CDR2 is SVGIG (reference sequence). CDR3 length: 10 residues. Trimming cost V 5 bases and J 9 bases, with 5 bases left between them. This chain's CDR3 is CAWGVSPLHF. In nucleotides, the CDR3 is TGTGCCTGGGGGGTTTCACCCCTCCACTTT.

The gene calls are TRBV18 and TRBJ1-2; D is undetermined. The germline V and J ends were trimmed by 2 bases and 8 bases, with 9 bases remaining between them. Germline CDR1 reads KGHSH; CDR2 reads LQKENI. There are 12 residues in the CDR3. The CDR3: CASSPGERGYTF. For the CDR3, the DNA is TGTGCCAGCTCACCAGGGGAGAGGGGCTACACCTTC.